These 10 T cell receptor beta chains share one sample of origin, sequenced in a study of T-cell reconstitution after alpha-beta-depleted transplantation in children. Preparation of the TCRbeta library used unique molecular identifiers. TCRdb called the PCR reads again in MiXCR, with one record for every CDR3 protein. The sample has 700,000 or so distinct CDR3 sequences; less than 15% are singletons. The sequencing used PBMCs, collected before TCRalphabeta/CD19-depleted stem cell transplant. The receptor source for this set is a girl aged 2 to 10 with congenital amegakaryocytic thrombocytopenia, due to receive a stem cell transplant.

This clonotype has a count of ten or more. This chain uses TRBV20-1 with TRBJ1-2; unclear D gene. Trimming removed 0 bases from V and 2 bases from J, with 19 bases in between. In germline, CDR1 is DFQATT, CDR2 SNEGSKA (reference sequence). This CDR3 is 17 amino acids long. In nucleotides, the CDR3 is TGCAGTGCTAGAGATCAACGTGGCTTCACGGACAACTATGGCTACACCTTC. Residues: CSARDQRGFTDNYGYTF.

In the case of this clonotype: This sequence may be a read error, since a much larger clone differs from it by one base. The chain uses TRBV20-1 and TRBJ2-7; 9 nucleotides match TRBD2. Per germline, CDR1 DFQATT and CDR2 SNEGSKA (reference sequence). The CDR3 is 15 residues long. V lost 6 bases and J lost 3; bases outside the gene matches: 12. The CDR3 DNA follows: TGCAGTGCCTATACGAGGACTAGCGAGAGCTACGAGCAGTACTTC. Protein product: CSAYTRTSESYEQYF.

This clonotype has a count of ten or more. CDR3 in amino acids: CATSRTWAGRYEQYF. CDR3 DNA sequence: TGTGCCACCAGCAGGACGTGGGCAGGGCGGTACGAGCAGTACTTC. This sequence joins TRBV15 and TRBJ2-7, with TRBD1 as a possible D gene (5 bases). V lost 3 bases, J lost 4 bases, and 16 bases lay in between. CDR1 and CDR2 (germline): LNHNV, YYDKDF (reference sequence). The CDR3 runs to 15 residues.

In this sample, this clonotype turned up a few times. CDR3 nucleotides: TGTGCCAGCCCACCCGAGGTCACCCCTACATACCTACAGAACACTGAAGCTTTCTTT. It translates to CASPPEVTPTYLQNTEAFF. The chain combines TRBV11-1 with TRBJ1-1; D remains unclear. The V gene lost 8 bases and the J gene lost 1 base, with 29 bases spanning the gap. This CDR3 has 19 residues. Germline V gene lookup returns CDR1 SGHAT and CDR2 FQDESV (reference sequence).

The sample holds many counts of this clonotype. V gene TRBV20-1 combines with J gene TRBJ2-1; D might be TRBD2 (5 bases). This CDR3 region has 16 residues. Germline V gene data show CDR1 as DFQATT and CDR2 as SNEGSKA (reference sequence). Trimming took 3 bases from V and 2 from J, leaving 17 bases between them. CDR3 sequence reads: CSARRVGWEPYNEQFF. The CDR3 nucleotides read TGCAGTGCTAGGAGGGTTGGCTGGGAACCCTACAATGAGCAGTTCTTC.

This chain uses TRBV7-2 with TRBJ1-1, with TRBD1 identical over 8 bases. The CDR3 consists of 15 residues. V lost 6 bases, J lost 6 bases, and 12 bases stayed unmatched. Germline CDR1 reads SGHTA; CDR2 reads FQGNSA. The CDR3 nucleotides are TGTGCCAGCAGTCGAAGACAGGGGATAGGGGCTGAAGCTTTCTTT. Protein sequence: CASSRRQGIGAEAFF. The full variable domain, rest sourced from reference TRBV7-2 and TRBJ1-1, is GAGVSQSPSNKVTEKGKDVELRCDPISGHTALYWYRQSLGQGLEFLIYFQGNSAPDKSGLPSDRFSAERTGGSVSTLTIQRTQQEDSAVYLCASSRRQGIGAEAFFGQGTRLTVV.

The table lists this clonotype with many counts. The chain is built from TRBV20-1 and TRBJ2-1; the match to TRBD2 covers 12 bases. Germline loops: CDR1 DFQATT, CDR2 SNEGSKA (reference sequence). The CDR3 totals 15 residues. V lost 3 bases and J lost 9; bases outside the gene matches: 9. This chain's CDR3 is CSASPTSGGLREQFF. CDR3 bases: TGCAGTGCTAGCCCTACTAGCGGGGGGCTCCGTGAGCAGTTCTTC.

The rearrangement links TRBV11-2 to TRBJ1-2; the D is unclear. This CDR3 region has 13 residues. The V end was cut by 8 bases, the J end by 4 bases, with 14 bases between. The germline CDR1 and CDR2 sequences are SGHAT and FQNNGV. The CDR3 protein is CASADGRGYGYTF. The CDR3 region has the DNA TGTGCCAGCGCGGACGGACGAGGCTATGGCTACACCTTC. Filled out from reference TRBV11-2 and TRBJ1-2, the complete variable domain reads EAGVAQSPRYKIIEKRQSVAFWCNPISGHATLYWYQQILGQGPKLLIQFQNNGVVDDSQLPKDRFSAERLKGVDSTLKIQPAKLEDSAVYLCASADGRGYGYTFGSGTRLTVV.

This clonotype was seen only a few times. The chain carries TRBV20-1 and TRBJ2-3; 14 bases agree with TRBD2. V gave up 5 bases and J gave up 4 bases; unmatched junction bases: 8. The germline V gene has CDR1 DFQATT and CDR2 SNEGSKA (reference sequence). The CDR3 is 16 amino acids. In DNA form, the CDR3 reads TGCAGTGCTTCCGGGACTAGCGGGAGCGGCGCAGATACGCAGTATTTT. Protein product: CSASGTSGSGADTQYF.

This clonotype appeared a few times. This chain uses TRBV7-9 with TRBJ2-3; D is uncertain. CDR3 size: 16 residues. Germline V lookup: CDR1 SEHNR, CDR2 FQNEAQ (reference sequence). The germline V and J ends were trimmed by 3 bases and 1 base, with 14 bases remaining between them. The DNA of the CDR3 is TGTGCCAGCAGCTTCTTTTCGGAGTGGGGCACAGATACGCAGTATTTT. Translation gives CASSFFSEWGTDTQYF.